The 6 T cell receptor beta chains below come from one sample, sequenced in a study of T cell responses to AZD1222 COVID-19 vaccine. TCRdb's table, derived via immunoSEQ multiplex PCR, lists solely in-frame clones and lacks some. The table includes 200,000 or so clones, about nine tenths detected once. The sample in question was peripheral blood, obtained on day 0 of AZD1222 vaccination. The receptors originated from an adult in good health.

This clone was counted a few times. V gene TRBV3-1 (or the pseudogene TRBV3-2) combines with J gene TRBJ2-2; D is perhaps TRBD2 (6 bases). The germline V gene has CDR1 LGHDT and CDR2 YNNKEL (reference sequence). The CDR3 has 19 amino acids. Trimming took off 4 bases at V and 4 bases at J, with 25 bases between the two ends. This CDR3 is CASSPYPLAGRSSTGELFF. CDR3 DNA: TGTGCCAGCAGCCCGTATCCGCTTGCGGGGCGTTCGAGCACCGGGGAGCTGTTTTTT.

The chain joins TRBV4-3 to TRBJ2-2; the D is unclear. CDR1 and CDR2 (germline): LGHNA, YSLEER. With 0 bases removed from V and 6 bases from J, the gap between germline ends came to 8 bases. The CDR3 consists of 14 residues. For the CDR3, the DNA is TGCGCCAGCAGCCAAGATCCGGCGGCCGGGGAGCTGTTTTTT. Protein: CASSQDPAAGELFF.

The chain uses TRBV19 and TRBJ1-1, with 7 bases matching TRBD1. In germline, CDR1 is LNHDA, CDR2 SQIVND (reference sequence). With 3 bases clipped from V and 7 bases from J, the junction kept 11 bases outside the gene matches. The CDR3 is 15 residues long. The CDR3 reads CASSIIVGQGVEAFF. The CDR3 DNA sequence: TGTGCCAGTAGTATTATTGTGGGGCAGGGGGTTGAAGCTTTCTTT.

The chain is built from TRBV3-1 (or the pseudogene TRBV3-2) and TRBJ2-7, with 7 positions matching TRBD1. The CDR3 extends over 14 amino acids. Per the germline V gene, CDR1 is LGHDT and CDR2 is YNNKEL (reference sequence). V lost 4 bases to trimming and J lost 5 bases; unmatched junction nucleotides: 8. The CDR3 sequence: CASSLGQAVNEQYF. For the CDR3, the DNA is TGTGCCAGCAGCCTAGGACAGGCGGTTAACGAGCAGTACTTC.

This sequence joins TRBV28 and TRBJ2-6; unclear D gene. Looked up from germline, CDR1 is MDHEN and CDR2 is SYDVKM. This CDR3 comprises 16 residues. The CDR3 region is CASLVALSSGANVLTF. In DNA form, the CDR3 reads TGTGCTTCCTTAGTGGCCCTCAGTTCTGGGGCCAACGTCCTGACTTTC.

V and J are TRBV28 and TRBJ1-6, with D perhaps matching TRBD1 (6 bases). V dropped 5 bases and J dropped 6 bases, with 14 bases sitting between them. CDR3 length equals 15 residues. Germline values: CDR1 MDHEN, CDR2 SYDVKM. CDR3 bases: TGTGCCAGCAGTCGGACAGAAACGTTTAATTCACCCCTCCACTTT. This sequence encodes CASSRTETFNSPLHF.